Below, 8 T cell receptor beta chains from the same sample are listed, as sequenced in a study of blood T cell repertoires in COVID-19. Method: immunoSEQ multiplex PCR; TCRdb's copy keeps in-frame clones and lacks some. Of about 120,000 clones in the sample, roughly 78% were seen once. The sequencing sample was made of peripheral blood. Source of these receptors: a man between 60 and 70 years old with active or convalescent COVID-19.

The CDR3, as DNA: TGTGCCAGCAGCCGGGGACAGTTCAATGAGCAGTTCTTC. This translates into CASSRGQFNEQFF. This chain uses TRBV7-9 with TRBJ2-1; TRBD1 matches at 7 bases. The CDR3 has 13 residues. Looked up from germline, CDR1 is SEHNR and CDR2 is FQNEAQ (reference sequence). V gave up 5 bases and J gave up 6 bases; unmatched junction bases: 4.

The J gene is TRBJ2-2, the V gene TRBV28; D might be TRBD2 (7 bases). Per germline, CDR1 MDHEN and CDR2 SYDVKM. The CDR3 extends over 14 amino acids. Trimming took off 6 bases at V and 0 bases at J, with 8 bases between the two ends. CDR3 region: CASRGGPNTGELFF. The DNA for the CDR3 is TGTGCCAGCAGGGGGGGGCCGAACACCGGGGAGCTGTTTTTT.

This rearrangement joins TRBV5-1 to TRBJ2-1; 7 nucleotides line up with TRBD2. V was clipped by 0 bases and J by 3 bases; unmatched bases: 3. CDR3 length equals 15 residues. From germline, CDR1 is SGHRS and CDR2 YFSETQ. This CDR3 reads CASSLAASGYNEQFF. CDR3 nucleotide sequence: TGCGCCAGCAGCTTGGCCGCTAGCGGCTACAATGAGCAGTTCTTC. The full variable domain, completed using reference TRBV5-1 and TRBJ2-1, is KAGVTQTPRYLIKTRGQQVTLSCSPISGHRSVSWYQQTPGQGLQFLFEYFSETQRNKGNFPGRFSGRQFSNSRSEMNVSTLELGDSALYLCASSLAASGYNEQFFGPGTRLTVL.

This clone was seen more than once but under ten times. The V call is TRBV7-8, the J call TRBJ1-4; a possible D gene is TRBD1 (6 bases). The CDR3 runs to 15 residues. V lost 1 base and J 2 bases, leaving 8 bases between the germline ends. Germline lookup yields CDR1 SGHVS and CDR2 FQNEAQ. The CDR3 loop reads CASSLVGATNEKLFF. The CDR3 DNA sequence: TGTGCCAGCAGCTTAGTGGGGGCGACTAATGAAAAACTGTTTTTT. The full variable domain, in which reference TRBV7-8 and TRBJ1-4 provide the parts outside the CDR3, is GAGVSQSPRYKVAKRGQDVALRCDPISGHVSLFWYQQALGQGPEFLTYFQNEAQLDKSGLPSDRFFAERPEGSVSTLKIQRTQQEDSAVYLCASSLVGATNEKLFFGSGTQLSVL.

This rearrangement joins TRBV5-1 to TRBJ2-3, with D perhaps matching TRBD2 (6 bases). CDR1 and CDR2 from the germline V gene are SGHRS and YFSETQ. This CDR3 has 16 amino acids. Trimming pared 4 bases from V and 3 bases from J, leaving 18 bases between. CDR3 DNA sequence: TGCGCCAGCAGCCCCAGGACCCTGACTAGTACAGATACGCAGTATTTT. Amino acid sequence: CASSPRTLTSTDTQYF. The variable domain in full, with the rest retrieved from reference TRBV5-1 and TRBJ2-3, is KAGVTQTPRYLIKTRGQQVTLSCSPISGHRSVSWYQQTPGQGLQFLFEYFSETQRNKGNFPGRFSGRQFSNSRSEMNVSTLELGDSALYLCASSPRTLTSTDTQYFGPGTRLTVL.

This chain uses TRBV9 with TRBJ1-2; 8 bases fit TRBD1. V shed 0 bases and J 3 bases; nucleotides not matched to a gene: 10. The CDR3 loop spans 17 amino acids. Germline values: CDR1 SGDLS, CDR2 YYNGEE. In DNA, the CDR3 is TGTGCCAGCAGCGTAGATGAGGTGACAGGGGACCACTATGGCTACACCTTC. Residues: CASSVDEVTGDHYGYTF.

The rearrangement joins TRBV4-3 to TRBJ2-2; D remains ambiguous. Germline V gene sequence: CDR1 LGHNA, CDR2 YSLEER. This CDR3 has 16 amino acids. Deletions cut 0 bases from V and 2 bases from J, with 10 bases between. CDR3 nucleotide sequence: TGCGCCAGCAGCCAAGATTGGGCCGACAACACCGGGGAGCTGTTTTTT. Its translation: CASSQDWADNTGELFF.

The chain uses TRBV29-1 and TRBJ2-2; possibly TRBD1 for D (6 bases). From germline, CDR1 is SQVTM and CDR2 ANQGSEA. CDR3 size: 13 residues. Trimming left V 4 bases short and J 1 base short, with 7 bases between. The CDR3 loop reads CSVAQGNTGELFF. The CDR3 DNA is TGCAGCGTTGCACAGGGGAACACCGGGGAGCTGTTTTTT.